This record covers a single T cell receptor (beta chain). This clonotype was counted at least ten times. The clone's antigen remains unknown. No base quality information exists; no much larger clone differs at one position. These data are taken from a study of breast tumors, draining lymph nodes, adjacent tissues (dated by TCRdb to about 2016). Regarding the research as a whole: The study compared TCR beta repertoires across tumor, adjacent nontumor tissue and axillary lymph nodes from breast cancer patients. The study was designed to assess the relationships and possible T-cell exchange between tumor, surrounding tissue and draining lymph node repertoires in human breast cancer.

V lost 4 bases and J lost 5 bases; the stretch between them is 11 bases long. From its cysteine to its phenylalanine, the CDR3 spans 13 amino acids. Here the CDR3 DNA is all that survives: 39 bases in frame from base 1. CDR1 and CDR2, per the germline V gene, are SGHVS and FQNEAQ. Study-wide findings and limitations: The conclusion that tumor T cells originate in lymph nodes was presented as consistent with a hypothesis rather than as directly demonstrated. Tumor T-cell repertoires showed less diversity than lymph node repertoires and more diversity than nontumor tissue repertoires, and tumor T-cell repertoires showed preferential V and J gene usage. A scenario in which most tumor T cells derive from the lymph node and then expand within tumor tissue was judged to be consistent with the data. Tumor and nontumor tissue repertoires were significantly more similar in luminal-like than in basal-like breast cancer.

Sequenced on an Illumina HiSeq 2000. Multiplex PCR amplification was used to generate the TCR beta chain libraries. High-throughput sequencing was used to analyze the amplified TCR beta chain products. TCRdb cleaned the public reads at Q25 with fastp, built clones with MiXCR and kept in-frame beta chains. Here each entry gathers all rows of one CDR3 protein and keeps the most common genes and DNA. For this sample the table gives some 140,000 distinct CDR3 sequences, of which more than 20% were detected only once. Around 2.7% of the sample goes to the ten largest clones. The lymph node samples were taken from the axillary draining lymph nodes of breast cancer patients.

This receptor chain uses TRBV7-8 and TRBJ2-5, with the D gene not clear enough to name. This clonotype was sampled from a female donor with breast cancer. Some clones in this sample may be carry-over from other donors' samples. Sequenced: axillary lymph node tissue. The CDR3 region has the sequence CASSSYGVETQYF. The nucleotides read TGTGCCAGCAGCTCCTATGGGGTCGAGACCCAGTACTTC.